The T cell receptor beta chain under discussion was sequenced for a study of cytomegalovirus exposure and HLA in healthy donors. The study ran its PCR with 60 Vbeta and 13 Jbeta primers. The table came from immunoSEQ multiplex PCR; TCRdb's copy has only in-frame clones and leaves some out. The table records approximately 140,000 clones, roughly 76% of them present only once. Germline loops: CDR1 MDHEN, CDR2 SYDVKM. The CDR3 length is 11 residues. Trimming stripped 6 bases from V and 4 bases from J, with 5 bases between. Of note for this clone: Its target is unknown.

Study-level findings and limits: In a later analysis, TCR beta V- and J-gene trimming showed a link to a missense DCLRE1C variant.

The chain is built from TRBV28 and TRBJ2-3, with D unresolved. This clonotype was sampled from a human donor in good health. The specimen was PBMCs. The CDR3 DNA is TGTGCCAGCAGCGTCCCAGATACGCAGTATTTT. Translated: CASSVPDTQYF. Looking up the rest from reference TRBV28 and TRBJ2-3 gives the full variable domain: DVKVTQSSRYLVKRTGEKVFLECVQDMDHENMFWYRQDPGLGLRLIYFSYDVKMKEKGDIPEGYSVSREKKERFSLILESASTNQTSMYLCASSVPDTQYFGPGTRLTVL.